The 2 T cell receptor beta chains reported below all come from one sample, sequenced in a study of molecular identifiers for immune sequencing clone quantification. MiXCR was run by TCRdb on the PCR reads, yielding one entry per CDR3 protein. The sample shows about 630,000 distinct CDR3 sequences, over 25% of them seen only once. The sequencing input was naive CD8+ T cells from blood, with Jurkat cell RNA spiked in. Described subset: FACS-sorted CD8+CD4-CCR7+CD45RA+ naive T cells. These receptors were collected from a human donor in good health. Some libraries in this study had Jurkat cell RNA spiked in.

This clonotype was seen at least ten times. The chain carries TRBV28 and TRBJ2-3; D gene ambiguous. Germline assignment: CDR1 MDHEN and CDR2 SYDVKM. V was clipped by 3 bases and J by 2 bases, with 18 bases between them. The CDR3 is 17 amino acids. The chain's CDR3 is CASSFAQTRFDTDTQYF. DNA for the CDR3: TGTGCCAGCAGTTTCGCTCAGACCCGATTCGACACAGATACGCAGTATTTT.

The CDR3 loop is CASSQANVGGGTEAFF. CDR3 nucleotide sequence: TGCGCCAGCAGCCAAGCAAACGTGGGGGGCGGCACTGAAGCTTTCTTT. The chain links TRBV4-3 to TRBJ1-1, with a tentative D call TRBD1 (6 bases). The ends were cut back, 1 base at V and 4 bases at J, with 16 bases in the middle. CDR3 length equals 16 residues. Per the germline V gene, CDR1 is LGHNA and CDR2 is YSLEER.